This T cell receptor beta chain was captured in a study of blood T cell repertoires in COVID-19. In Cohort 3, a recovered donor had either two negative PCRs, clearance, or symptom resolution. Sequencing was performed with immunoSEQ multiplex PCR; in TCRdb, only in-frame clones are kept and a portion is missing. The sample comprises some 170,000 clones, around 80% of which are singletons, and 13% to 15% rests with the top ten. The source is a man aged 50 or older who had recovered from COVID-19. Material for sequencing was PBMCs or T cells enriched from blood (not recorded which).

For the CDR3, the DNA is TGCGCCAGCAGCTTGGGTTACGGGGGGCGAGATACGCAGTATTTT. Protein sequence: CASSLGYGGRDTQYF. The rearrangement uses TRBV5-1 and TRBJ2-3, with D perhaps matching TRBD2 (7 bases). The CDR3 sequence is 15 residues long. Germline V gene lookup returns CDR1 SGHRS and CDR2 YFSETQ. The V end lost 0 bases, the J end lost 5 bases, and 13 bases lay between the germline ends.